These 18 T cell receptor beta chains originate from one sample sequenced in a study of HIV-infected patients and healthy controls. TCRdb fed the 5' RACE reads into MiXCR, producing one record per CDR3 protein. The sample holds roughly 68,000 distinct CDR3 sequences; roughly 19% are singletons and the top ten take under 1.5%. The material sequenced was CD4+ T cells from blood. These receptor sequences come from a human donor in good health.

The rearrangement links TRBV5-1 to TRBJ1-2, with TRBD1 matching over 11 bases. V was pared by 0 bases and J by 6 bases, with 4 bases of the junction left unmatched. This CDR3 is built from 15 residues. CDR1 SGHRS and CDR2 YFSETQ come from the germline V gene. For the CDR3, the DNA is TGCGCCAGCAGCTTGGGGCCGGGACAGGGGGATGGCTACACCTTC. Translating gives CASSLGPGQGDGYTF. The variable domain in full, with the rest retrieved from reference TRBV5-1 and TRBJ1-2, is KAGVTQTPRYLIKTRGQQVTLSCSPISGHRSVSWYQQTPGQGLQFLFEYFSETQRNKGNFPGRFSGRQFSNSRSEMNVSTLELGDSALYLCASSLGPGQGDGYTFGSGTRLTVV.

Points on this clonotype: One end of the junction varies from germline; a read error may be responsible. The chain links TRBV6-5 to TRBJ1-5, with D maybe TRBD1 (5 bases). The CDR3 covers 14 residues. The germline V gene has CDR1 MNHEY and CDR2 SVGAGI. CDR3: CASSYEAGWQPQHF. DNA for the CDR3: TGTGCCAGTAGTTACGAGGCAGGGTGGCAGCCCCAGCATTTT.

This clonotype has only a few counts. The J gene is TRBJ2-2, the V gene TRBV19, with 16 bases lining up with TRBD2. Germline V lookup: CDR1 LNHDA, CDR2 SQIVND (reference sequence). J gave up 4 bases and V 4 bases, and 9 bases lay outside the gene matches. The CDR3 extends over 19 amino acids. The CDR3 protein is CASSTGTSGRALSTGELFF. The CDR3 DNA is TGTGCCAGTAGTACCGGGACTAGCGGGAGGGCCCTCAGCACCGGGGAGCTGTTTTTT. Supplemented by reference TRBV19 and TRBJ2-2, the full variable domain reads DGGITQSPKYLFRKEGQNVTLSCEQNLNHDAMYWYRQDPGQGLRLIYYSQIVNDFQKGDIAEGYSVSREKKESFPLTVTSAQKNPTAFYLCASSTGTSGRALSTGELFFGEGSRLTVL.

This clonotype was counted many times. This chain connects TRBV6-4 to TRBJ1-1; a weak D match, TRBD1 (6 bases). The CDR3 is 13 amino acids. Germline V CDR1 and CDR2: MRHNA, SNTAGT. Between the trimmed V and J ends, which lost 2 bases and 5 bases, there was a span of 9 bases. Here the CDR3 DNA reads TGTGCCAGCAGTGACAGGGGGGAAACTGAAGCTTTCTTT. This gives the protein CASSDRGETEAFF.

V usage is TRBV5-6 and J usage is TRBJ2-5; 8 bases match TRBD2. J was trimmed by 2 bases and V by 0 bases; bases with no gene match: 6. Germline V gives CDR1 SGHDT, CDR2 YYEEEE. The CDR3 contains 16 residues. The CDR3: CASSLGLARNQETQYF. The CDR3 DNA is TGTGCCAGCAGCTTGGGACTAGCGAGAAATCAAGAGACCCAGTACTTC. Full variable domain (remainder filled in from reference TRBV5-6 and TRBJ2-5): DAGVTQSPTHLIKTRGQQVTLRCSPKSGHDTVSWYQQALGQGPQFIFQYYEEEERQRGNFPDRFSGHQFPNYSSELNVNALLLGDSALYLCASSLGLARNQETQYFGPGTRLLVL.

This clonotype was seen a handful of times. The J gene is TRBJ2-7, the V gene TRBV3-1; D unclear. Germline V CDR1 and CDR2: LGHDT, YNNKEL (reference sequence). The CDR3 length is 16 residues. Trimming removed 3 bases from V and 1 base from J, with 16 bases in between. The CDR3 sequence is CASSHPVGGPSYEQYF. The CDR3 nucleotides read TGTGCCAGCAGCCACCCGGTTGGCGGCCCGTCCTACGAGCAGTACTTC.

This clonotype has ten or more counts. The chain has TRBV5-1 and TRBJ1-4; D ambiguous. CDR1 is SGHRS, CDR2 YFSETQ, per germline. The V end was cut by 0 bases, the J end by 3 bases, with 6 bases between. CDR3 size: 14 residues. The CDR3 DNA reads TGCGCCAGCAGCTTGGAGGGCCCTAATGAAAAACTGTTTTTT. Translating it yields CASSLEGPNEKLFF.

This clonotype came up a few times. The V and J genes are TRBV6-5 and TRBJ1-2; possibly TRBD1 for D (5 bases). Trimming took off 7 bases at V and 4 bases at J, with 13 bases between the two ends. Germline V CDR1 and CDR2: MNHEY, SVGAGI. The CDR3 extends over 13 amino acids. CDR3 sequence (DNA): TGTGCCAGCACCAGGGCCACGACCTATGGCTACACCTTC. Its protein is CASTRATTYGYTF.

CDR3 protein: CASSLVPGDTQYF. The CDR3 DNA is TGTGCCAGCAGCTTAGTGCCCGGGGATACGCAGTATTTT. The chain links TRBV7-6 to TRBJ2-3, with unresolved D. Germline V gives CDR1 SGHVS, CDR2 FNYEAQ. V was pared by 1 base and J by 6 bases, with 8 bases between. The CDR3 has 13 residues.

This clonotype was seen a few times. This sequence joins TRBV29-1 and TRBJ2-2, with 10 bases aligning to TRBD1. V shed 0 bases and J 5 bases; nucleotides not matched to a gene: 6. The CDR3 is 16 amino acids. CDR1 is SQVTM and CDR2 is ANQGSEA in the germline V gene. The CDR3 is CSVEEPGQGPTGELFF. CDR3 DNA sequence: TGCAGCGTTGAAGAGCCGGGACAGGGGCCAACCGGGGAGCTGTTTTTT.

The rearrangement joins TRBV11-3 to TRBJ2-3, with 12 positions matching TRBD2. V dropped 4 bases and J dropped 2; count of bases not matched to a gene: 4. The CDR3 covers 16 residues. The germline V gene encodes CDR1 SGHNT and CDR2 YENEEA. The CDR3: CASSSLAGGPTDTQYF. CDR3 nucleotide sequence: TGTGCCAGCAGCTCTCTAGCGGGAGGGCCCACAGATACGCAGTATTTT.

This clonotype was observed once. V and J are TRBV5-6 and TRBJ2-2, with a tentative D call TRBD2 (6 bases). CDR1 is SGHDT, CDR2 YYEEEE, per germline. Trimming stripped 4 bases from V and 4 bases from J, with 20 bases between. This CDR3 spans 17 amino acids. CDR3 protein: CASSPRVSGDLTGELFF. Written as DNA, the CDR3 is TGTGCCAGCAGCCCCAGAGTATCGGGAGATCTCACCGGGGAGCTGTTTTTT.

V usage is TRBV6-2 or TRBV6-3 and J usage is TRBJ2-1, with 13 bases matching TRBD2. J gave up 5 bases and V 6 bases, and 4 bases lay outside the gene matches. The V gene's germline CDR1 is MNHEY and CDR2 SVGEGT. This CDR3 spans 15 amino acids. CDR3 region: CASRPGLAGHNEQFF. For the CDR3, the DNA is TGTGCCAGCAGACCGGGACTAGCGGGGCACAATGAGCAGTTCTTC.

This clonotype occurred many times. The rearrangement links TRBV12-3 or TRBV12-4 to TRBJ1-1; no reliable D call. There are 12 residues in the CDR3. V lost 8 bases to trimming and J lost 3 bases, with 10 bases between them. Written as DNA, the CDR3 is TGTGCCAGCGCACCGGAGTACACTGAAGCTTTCTTT. Amino acid sequence: CASAPEYTEAFF.

This clonotype was counted between two and nine times. The V and J genes are TRBV6-4 and TRBJ1-1; D uncertain. The CDR3 spans 13 residues. V lost 4 bases, J lost 3 bases, and 9 bases lay in between. Germline values: CDR1 MRHNA, CDR2 SNTAGT. CDR3 residues: CASSVETYTEAFF. CDR3 sequence (DNA): TGTGCCAGCAGTGTTGAGACCTACACTGAAGCTTTCTTT.

In its sample, this clonotype was seen many times. The CDR3 loop reads CASSPRSGQGTVEQYF. For the CDR3, the DNA is TGTGCCAGCAGCCCCAGGTCCGGACAGGGAACTGTCGAGCAGTACTTC. The chain combines TRBV3-1 with TRBJ2-7, with 8 bases lining up with TRBD1. Germline loops: CDR1 LGHDT, CDR2 YNNKEL (reference sequence). The CDR3 is 16 residues long. Trimming cost V 4 bases and J 6 bases; bases outside gene matches: 14.

This clonotype was observed many times. This chain joins TRBV6-2 or TRBV6-3 and TRBJ2-4, with TRBD2 matching 7 bases. Germline loops: CDR1 MNHEY, CDR2 SVGEGT. Trimming removed 2 bases from V and 0 bases from J; junction bases left unmatched: 19. The CDR3 is 21 amino acids. The DNA of the CDR3 is TGTGCCAGCAGTTACGCGACACAAACGGGAAAGCGGGGAGTAGCCAAAAACATTCAGTACTTC. This gives the protein CASSYATQTGKRGVAKNIQYF.

There are many counts of this clonotype. The DNA for the CDR3 is TGCAGTGCTAGAGATGGACTAGCGGGAGTTGGCTACAATGAGCAGTTCTTC. Protein product: CSARDGLAGVGYNEQFF. V and J are TRBV20-1 and TRBJ2-1; 13 bases match TRBD2. This CDR3 spans 17 amino acids. CDR1 and CDR2 from the germline V gene are DFQATT and SNEGSKA (reference sequence). V dropped 0 bases and J dropped 3; count of bases not matched to a gene: 5.